This T cell receptor (beta chain) was observed in a study of STAT5B mutations in CD4+ large granular lymphocyte leukemia. For the study at large: Healthy donors showed HLA-associated enrichment of the CDR3 'QG' motif.

Study results and caveats: 8/27 top patient clones versus 2/35 control clones were TRBV06-family.

With V trimmed by 3 bases and J by 3 bases, 4 bases remained unmatched. Per the germline V gene, CDR1 is WSHSY and CDR2 is SAAADI. The CDR3 is made up of 15 amino acids. A word on this clone: Its target is unknown.

The survey-level immunoSEQ assay was used. Authors' processing steps: Lowest detectable productive clonotype frequency was 2.59 x 10-5. The method was immunoSEQ multiplex PCR; TCRdb's version includes in-frame clones alone and lacks a portion of them. The DNA was the basis for D and trimming; V, J and clone size are from that table. The sample lists about 45,000 clones; roughly 85% were seen once. What was sequenced was CD4+ T cells from blood buffy coats. The chain recombines TRBV10-2 with TRBJ2-1, with 8 bases matching TRBD2. The TCR originated in a human donor in good health. The CDR3 sequence is CASSESSGNYNEQFF. The CDR3 DNA follows: TGCGCCAGCAGTGAAAGTAGCGGGAACTACAATGAGCAGTTCTTC.